The 24 T cell receptor beta chains in this list originate from one sample, sequenced in a study of T cells in Graves' hyperthyroidism and ophthalmopathy (dated by TCRdb to between 2018 and 2021). Libraries were constructed by multiplex PCR. Sequencing took place on an Illumina HiSeq 2000. The TCR beta CDR3 regions were amplified from RNA transcripts. The first round of RT-PCR for the TCR CDR3 was performed with the HTBI primer set and the Qiagen OneStep RT-PCR kit. The public reads were quality trimmed at Q25 with fastp and then assembled into clones with MiXCR by TCRdb, keeping productive beta chains. Each CDR3 protein gets just one entry, which takes the most common genes and DNA from the rows behind it. The table for this sample lists about 260,000 distinct CDR3 sequences; 16% of them were counted only once. Of the sample, around 30% is held by the ten largest clones. Source material: blood. The receptors stem from a woman younger than 35 with Graves' ophthalmopathy.

This clonotype was detected ten times or more. The V gene is TRBV19, the J gene TRBJ1-2; D remains ambiguous. V lost 8 bases and J 1 base, leaving 17 bases between the germline ends. The CDR3 has 15 residues. CDR1 LNHDA and CDR2 SQIVND come from the germline V gene (reference sequence). DNA of the CDR3: TGTGCCAGTCGTCCTAGGGCAAACCTTAACTATGGCTACACCTTC. This encodes CASRPRANLNYGYTF. Full variable domain (rest looked up from reference TRBV19 and TRBJ1-2): DGGITQSPKYLFRKEGQNVTLSCEQNLNHDAMYWYRQDPGQGLRLIYYSQIVNDFQKGDIAEGYSVSREKKESFPLTVTSAQKNPTAFYLCASRPRANLNYGYTFGSGTRLTVV.

This clonotype was seen at least ten times. The chain employs TRBV20-1 and TRBJ2-7, with D uncertain. The CDR3 is 11 amino acids. The V and J ends lost 3 bases and 2 bases respectively, with 5 bases between them. Germline CDR1 reads DFQATT; CDR2 reads SNEGSKA (reference sequence). CDR3 bases: TGCAGTGCTAGGTCTACCTACGAGCAGTACTTC. It translates to CSARSTYEQYF.

This clonotype was seen ten or more times. This rearrangement joins TRBV10-3 to TRBJ1-2; D uncertain. Germline lookup yields CDR1 ENHRY and CDR2 SYGVKD. The CDR3 consists of 13 residues. V lost 3 bases, J lost 7 bases, and 12 bases lay in between. The CDR3 sequence: CAISDQNRGGYTF. The DNA for the CDR3 is TGTGCCATCAGTGATCAAAACCGTGGTGGCTACACCTTC.

This clonotype was detected ten times or more. The chain uses TRBV7-9 and TRBJ1-1, with 7 bases fitting TRBD1. Germline V gene data show CDR1 as SEHNR and CDR2 as FQNEAQ (reference sequence). V shed 5 bases and J 2 bases; nucleotides not matched to a gene: 8. The CDR3 has 15 amino acids. This CDR3 reads CASSPDRDGNTEAFF. CDR3 nucleotides: TGTGCCAGCAGCCCTGACAGGGATGGCAACACTGAAGCTTTCTTT.

This clonotype was counted ten times or more. This rearrangement joins TRBV7-3 to TRBJ2-6, with 9 positions matching TRBD1. CDR3 length: 17 amino acids. Germline-derived CDR1 and CDR2 are SGHTA and FQGTGA. The trim removed 5 bases at V and 2 bases at J, leaving 7 bases unmatched. The CDR3 is CASSPYGTGTGANVLTF. The DNA of the CDR3 is TGTGCCAGCAGCCCGTACGGGACAGGGACTGGGGCCAACGTCCTGACTTTC.

This clonotype showed up just a few times. The V and J genes are TRBV20-1 and TRBJ2-7, with 10 bases aligning to TRBD1. The CDR3 has 15 residues. The ends lost 2 bases at V and 2 bases at J; junction bases unmatched: 6. CDR1 DFQATT and CDR2 SNEGSKA come from the germline V gene (reference sequence). CDR3 DNA sequence: TGCAGTGCTAGACGGACAGGGGGAAGGACCTACGAGCAGTACTTC. Protein sequence: CSARRTGGRTYEQYF.

In its sample, this clonotype was seen a few times. This chain uses TRBV19 with TRBJ2-3, with D unclear. Trimming pared 2 bases from V and 0 bases from J, leaving 9 bases between. The V gene's germline CDR1 is LNHDA and CDR2 SQIVND (reference sequence). CDR3 length: 15 amino acids. The chain's CDR3 is CASSILALSTDTQYF. DNA for the CDR3: TGTGCCAGTAGTATATTGGCTCTCAGCACAGATACGCAGTATTTT.

This clonotype was recorded many times. V and J are TRBV5-6 and TRBJ1-2; D is uncertain. Germline CDR1 reads SGHDT; CDR2 reads YYEEEE. Trimming removed 4 bases from V and 4 bases from J, with 8 bases in between. The CDR3 has 12 amino acids. Written as DNA, the CDR3 is TGTGCCAGCAGCCGAGACACCTATGGCTACACCTTC. This sequence encodes CASSRDTYGYTF. The full variable domain, in which reference TRBV5-6 and TRBJ1-2 provide the parts outside the CDR3, is DAGVTQSPTHLIKTRGQQVTLRCSPKSGHDTVSWYQQALGQGPQFIFQYYEEEERQRGNFPDRFSGHQFPNYSSELNVNALLLGDSALYLCASSRDTYGYTFGSGTRLTVV.

This clonotype has ten or more counts. V is TRBV19 and J is TRBJ2-2; D may be TRBD1 or TRBD2 (5 bases each). Germline V gene lookup returns CDR1 LNHDA and CDR2 SQIVND (reference sequence). The CDR3 runs to 17 residues. Trimming cost V 4 bases and J 4 bases, with 19 bases left between them. The CDR3 nucleotides read TGTGCCAGTAGTAGAGGGCCCCACCAGGGAAGCACCGGGGAGCTGTTTTTT. Protein: CASSRGPHQGSTGELFF. The whole variable domain, remainder taken from reference TRBV19 and TRBJ2-2, is DGGITQSPKYLFRKEGQNVTLSCEQNLNHDAMYWYRQDPGQGLRLIYYSQIVNDFQKGDIAEGYSVSREKKESFPLTVTSAQKNPTAFYLCASSRGPHQGSTGELFFGEGSRLTVL.

There are many counts of this clonotype. The chain joins TRBV20-1 to TRBJ2-3; the D is unclear. With 1 base removed from V and 0 bases from J, the gap between germline ends came to 8 bases. Germline V gives CDR1 DFQATT, CDR2 SNEGSKA (reference sequence). CDR3 size: 14 residues. The CDR3 coding sequence is TGCAGTGCTAGAGTGGGCGGTAGCACAGATACGCAGTATTTT. Translation gives CSARVGGSTDTQYF.

Only a few counts were recorded for this clonotype. This sequence joins TRBV6-1 and TRBJ2-3, with no clear D. CDR3 length equals 13 residues. The germline CDR1 and CDR2 sequences are MNHNS and SASEGT. V was trimmed by 7 bases and J by 4 bases, leaving 12 bases between them. In DNA, the CDR3 is TGTGCCAGCACCTCCGGGTTCCCAGATACGCAGTATTTT. It encodes CASTSGFPDTQYF.

The chain carries TRBV7-9 and TRBJ2-5; 10 nucleotides agree with TRBD2. Per the germline V gene, CDR1 is SEHNR and CDR2 is FQNEAQ (reference sequence). V was pared by 6 bases and J by 7 bases, with 8 bases of the junction left unmatched. This CDR3 is built from 14 residues. The DNA for the CDR3 is TGTGCCAGCAGGCCAAGCGGGGGGGCGGGGACCCAGTACTTC. Translated, it gives CASRPSGGAGTQYF.

This clonotype was counted ten times or more. V usage is TRBV5-1 and J usage is TRBJ2-2, with no clear D. Trimming shortened V by 0 bases and J by 0 bases, and 6 bases separated the two germline ends. The CDR3 consists of 15 residues. CDR1 SGHRS and CDR2 YFSETQ come from the germline V gene. This chain's CDR3 is CASSLGQTNTGELFF. The CDR3 bases are TGCGCCAGCAGCTTGGGGCAGACGAACACCGGGGAGCTGTTTTTT.

This clonotype was found many times. The rearrangement joins TRBV7-9 to TRBJ2-7; the match to TRBD1 covers 8 bases. Germline-derived CDR1 and CDR2 are SEHNR and FQNEAQ (reference sequence). Losses at the gene ends were 5 bases for V and 5 bases for J; bases not matched to a gene: 8. This CDR3 comprises 14 residues. The CDR3 region is CASSERQGINEQYF. The CDR3 coding sequence is TGTGCCAGCAGCGAGAGACAGGGGATCAACGAGCAGTACTTC.

There are many counts of this clonotype. This chain joins TRBV12-3 or TRBV12-4 and TRBJ2-2; D not certain. Deletions cut 8 bases from V and 0 bases from J, with 16 bases between. The CDR3 extends over 16 amino acids. Here the CDR3 DNA reads TGTGCCAGCCGCATGAAGAGTGGAGCGAACACCGGGGAGCTGTTTTTT. It translates to CASRMKSGANTGELFF.

V gene TRBV27 combines with J gene TRBJ1-5; 9 nucleotides line up with TRBD1. The CDR3 sequence is 14 residues long. The V segment lost 5 bases and the J segment 6 bases; nucleotides outside the gene matches: 5. CDR1 is MNHEY, CDR2 SMNVEV, per germline (reference sequence). In DNA form, the CDR3 reads TGTGCCAGCAGTCCGGGGACAGGGACTCAGCCCCAGCATTTT. Translated: CASSPGTGTQPQHF.

The table lists this clonotype with many counts. The gene calls are TRBV7-8 and TRBJ1-2; 8 nucleotides match TRBD1. The CDR3 loop spans 17 amino acids. Germline CDR1 SGHVS, CDR2 FQNEAQ. J lost 0 bases, V lost 5 bases, and 11 bases had no gene match. CDR3 nucleotide sequence: TGTGCCAGCAGCCTGTCCCGGGACAGGTCCGCTAACTATGGCTACACCTTC. Translating gives CASSLSRDRSANYGYTF.

This clonotype has ten or more counts. The chain employs TRBV20-1 and TRBJ1-1; perhaps TRBD1 as D (5 bases). The V and J ends lost 6 bases and 0 bases respectively, with 17 bases between them. The germline V gene encodes CDR1 DFQATT and CDR2 SNEGSKA (reference sequence). The CDR3 runs 15 residues. This chain's CDR3 is CSASPQGSMNTEAFF. CDR3 nucleotides: TGCAGTGCCTCCCCGCAGGGCTCGATGAACACTGAAGCTTTCTTT.

This clonotype was seen repeatedly, ten times or more. The chain has TRBV18 and TRBJ2-4; D perhaps matches TRBD2 (5 bases). The CDR3 is 17 amino acids. CDR1 KGHSH and CDR2 LQKENI come from the germline V gene. Trimming shortened V by 0 bases and J by 6 bases, and 18 bases separated the two germline ends. This chain's CDR3 is CASSPPSGAPGGNIQYF. The CDR3 nucleotides are TGTGCCAGCTCACCACCGAGCGGTGCCCCGGGCGGAAACATTCAGTACTTC.

This clonotype was detected ten times or more. The V gene is TRBV7-2, the J gene TRBJ2-1; 10 bases are a match to TRBD2. The germline CDR1 and CDR2 sequences are SGHTA and FQGNSA. This CDR3 comprises 16 residues. V trimming: 5 bases; J trimming: 1 base; junction bases outside the gene matches: 5. CDR3 DNA: TGTGCCAGCAGCCGCTCTAGCGGGAGTTCCTACAATGAGCAGTTCTTC. It yields the protein CASSRSSGSSYNEQFF. Full variable domain (missing parts from reference TRBV7-2 and TRBJ2-1): GAGVSQSPSNKVTEKGKDVELRCDPISGHTALYWYRQSLGQGLEFLIYFQGNSAPDKSGLPSDRFSAERTGGSVSTLTIQRTQQEDSAVYLCASSRSSGSSYNEQFFGPGTRLTVL.

Notes on this clonotype: This may be a read error, as it is one base from a much larger clone. The chain recombines TRBV19 with TRBJ1-1, with D possibly matching TRBD1 (6 bases). The CDR3 is 14 residues long. V was pared by 4 bases and J by 5 bases, with 14 bases between. The germline V gene has CDR1 LNHDA and CDR2 SQIVND (reference sequence). The chain's CDR3 is CASSTTGRLTEAFF. The DNA for the CDR3 is TGTGCCAGTAGTACCACAGGGAGGCTAACTGAAGCTTTCTTT.

In its sample, this clonotype was seen many times. V gene TRBV28 combines with J gene TRBJ2-3; D is uncertain. Germline CDR1 reads MDHEN; CDR2 reads SYDVKM. CDR3 length equals 11 residues. Trimming removed 5 bases at V and 2 bases at J, with 2 bases between. The CDR3 region is CASSDTDTQYF. CDR3 sequence (DNA): TGTGCCAGCAGTGACACAGATACGCAGTATTTT.

This clonotype was observed many times. V usage is TRBV2 and J usage is TRBJ1-1; TRBD1 matches at 8 bases. The CDR3 covers 15 residues. V shed 7 bases and J 4 bases; nucleotides not matched to a gene: 11. Germline CDR1 is SNHLY and CDR2 is FYNNEI. The CDR3 DNA reads TGTGCCAGCAAGACAGGGGACGGGTGGGGCACTGAAGCTTTCTTT. It encodes CASKTGDGWGTEAFF.

This clonotype was picked up many times. The chain carries TRBV12-3 or TRBV12-4 and TRBJ2-5, with 10 bases that match TRBD2. This CDR3 is built from 16 residues. The V segment lost 3 bases and the J segment 5 bases; nucleotides outside the gene matches: 9. Here the CDR3 reads CASSFLAGEPRETQYF. CDR3 in DNA: TGTGCCAGCAGTTTTCTAGCGGGAGAACCCCGGGAGACCCAGTACTTC.